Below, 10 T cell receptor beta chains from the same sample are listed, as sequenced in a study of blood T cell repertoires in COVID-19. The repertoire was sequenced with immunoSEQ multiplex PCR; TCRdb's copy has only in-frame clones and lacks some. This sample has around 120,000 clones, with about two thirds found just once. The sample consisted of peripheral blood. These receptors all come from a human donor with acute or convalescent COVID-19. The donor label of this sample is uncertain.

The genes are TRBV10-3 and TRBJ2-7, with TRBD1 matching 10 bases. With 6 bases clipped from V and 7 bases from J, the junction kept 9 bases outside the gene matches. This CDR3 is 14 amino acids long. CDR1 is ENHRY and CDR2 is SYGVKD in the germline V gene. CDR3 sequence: CAIRRATGGGEQYF. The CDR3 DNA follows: TGTGCCATCAGGCGGGCGACAGGGGGCGGGGAGCAGTACTTC.

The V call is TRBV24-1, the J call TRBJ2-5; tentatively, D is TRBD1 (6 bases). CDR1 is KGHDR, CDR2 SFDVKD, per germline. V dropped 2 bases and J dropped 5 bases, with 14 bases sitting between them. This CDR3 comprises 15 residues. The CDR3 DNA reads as TGTGCCACCAGTGATTCGCAGGGGTTGGTGGAGACCCAGTACTTC. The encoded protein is CATSDSQGLVETQYF.

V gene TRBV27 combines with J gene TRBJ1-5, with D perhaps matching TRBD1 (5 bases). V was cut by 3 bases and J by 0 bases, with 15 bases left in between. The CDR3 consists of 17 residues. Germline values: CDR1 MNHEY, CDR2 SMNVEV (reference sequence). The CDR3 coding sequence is TGTGCCAGCAGTTTTCGGGGGTTCCCCTTTAGCAATCAGCCCCAGCATTTT. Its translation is CASSFRGFPFSNQPQHF.

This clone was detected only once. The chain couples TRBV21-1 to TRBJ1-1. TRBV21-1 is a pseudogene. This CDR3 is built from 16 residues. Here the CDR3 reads CASSKGRRDFGTEAFF. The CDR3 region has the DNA TGTGCCAGCAGCAAAGGTAGGAGGGATTTCGGCACTGAAGCTTTCTTT.

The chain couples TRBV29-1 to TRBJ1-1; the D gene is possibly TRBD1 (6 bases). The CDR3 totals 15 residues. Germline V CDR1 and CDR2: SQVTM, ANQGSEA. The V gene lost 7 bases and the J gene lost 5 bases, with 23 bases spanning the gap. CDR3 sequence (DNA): TGCAGCGCTGAGTATTTGGGGGGGCGGAGGACTGAAGCTTTCTTT. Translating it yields CSAEYLGGRRTEAFF.

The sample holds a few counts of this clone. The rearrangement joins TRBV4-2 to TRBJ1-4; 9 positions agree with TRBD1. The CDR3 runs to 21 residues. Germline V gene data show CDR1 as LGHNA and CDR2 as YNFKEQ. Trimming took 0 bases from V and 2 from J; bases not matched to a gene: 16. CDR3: CASSQDIGGTGWGGTNEKLFF. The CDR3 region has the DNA TGTGCCAGCAGCCAAGATATAGGTGGGACAGGGTGGGGTGGGACTAATGAAAAACTGTTTTTT.

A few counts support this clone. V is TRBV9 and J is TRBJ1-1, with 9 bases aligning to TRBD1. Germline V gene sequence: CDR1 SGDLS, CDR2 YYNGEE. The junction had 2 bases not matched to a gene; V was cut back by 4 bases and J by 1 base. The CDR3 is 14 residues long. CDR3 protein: CASSLTGGNTEAFF. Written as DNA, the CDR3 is TGTGCCAGCAGCCTGACAGGGGGGAACACTGAAGCTTTCTTT.

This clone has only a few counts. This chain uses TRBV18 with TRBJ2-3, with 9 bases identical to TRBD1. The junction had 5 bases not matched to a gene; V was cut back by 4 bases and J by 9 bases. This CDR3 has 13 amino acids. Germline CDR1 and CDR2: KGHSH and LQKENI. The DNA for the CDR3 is TGTGCCAGCTCACTACAGGGGGCTGAGACGCAGTATTTT. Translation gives CASSLQGAETQYF.

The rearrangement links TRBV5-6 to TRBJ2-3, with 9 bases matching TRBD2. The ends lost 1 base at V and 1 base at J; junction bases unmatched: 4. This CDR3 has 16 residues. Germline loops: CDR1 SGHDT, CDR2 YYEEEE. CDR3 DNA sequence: TGTGCCAGCAGCTTGAGGCTAGCGGGGCGCACAGATACGCAGTATTTT. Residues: CASSLRLAGRTDTQYF.

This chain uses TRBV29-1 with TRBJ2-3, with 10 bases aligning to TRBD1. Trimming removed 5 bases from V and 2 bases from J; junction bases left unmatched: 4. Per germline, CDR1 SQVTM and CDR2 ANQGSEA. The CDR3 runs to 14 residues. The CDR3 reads CSVTGTGVTDTQYF. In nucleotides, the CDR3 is TGCAGCGTTACCGGGACAGGGGTCACAGATACGCAGTATTTT.